The present T cell receptor (beta chain) was sequenced within a study of cytomegalovirus exposure and HLA in healthy donors. The CDR3 is made up of 16 amino acids. Germline-derived CDR1 and CDR2 are SGHDN and FVKESK. J was trimmed by 1 base and V by 4 bases; bases with no gene match: 4. The PCR was carried out with 60 Vbeta primers and 13 Jbeta primers. Profiling relied on immunoSEQ multiplex PCR, and the TCRdb table lists in-frame clones only, not all of them. The sample has some 54,000 clones; 80% are singletons. In its sample, this clone was seen once. The sequenced sample consisted of PBMCs. The clonotype comes from a male donor in good health and CMV-seronegative. The chain links TRBV14 to TRBJ2-1; 10 bases are shared with TRBD2. This CDR3 reads CASSRSGGTSYNEQFF. The CDR3 DNA reads as TGTGCCAGCAGCCGTAGCGGGGGGACATCCTACAATGAGCAGTTCTTC.